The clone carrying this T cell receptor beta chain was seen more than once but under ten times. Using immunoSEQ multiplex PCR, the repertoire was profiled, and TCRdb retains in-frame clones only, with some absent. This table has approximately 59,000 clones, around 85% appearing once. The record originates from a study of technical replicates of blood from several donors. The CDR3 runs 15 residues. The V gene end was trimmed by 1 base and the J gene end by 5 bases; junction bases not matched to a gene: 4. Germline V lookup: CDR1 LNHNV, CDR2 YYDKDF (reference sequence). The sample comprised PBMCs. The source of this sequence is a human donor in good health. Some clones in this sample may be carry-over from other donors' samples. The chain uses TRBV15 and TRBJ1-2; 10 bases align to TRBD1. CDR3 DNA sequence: TGTGCCACCAGCAGAGGACAGGGGGCCGGGTATGGCTACACCTTC. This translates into CATSRGQGAGYGYTF.